The present TCR beta chain was sequenced within a study of long-term antiretroviral therapy in people with HIV. Every one of the participants with HIV received treatment in the United States. Researchers report immunoSEQ v3.0 was run at survey level. Assay: immunoSEQ multiplex PCR; the TCRdb copy retains only in-frame clones and omits some. The profile covers about 22,000 clones, with approximately 88% appearing a single time and more than 3.5% taken by the ten largest. The ends were cut back, 7 bases at V and 1 base at J, with 10 bases in the middle. CDR1 and CDR2 (germline): KGHSH, LQKENI. This CDR3 contains 13 residues.

The V and J genes are TRBV18 and TRBJ1-1; tentatively, D is TRBD1 (6 bases). This sequence was found in a man between 25 and 39 years old with HIV. Source: unsorted PBMCs, taken roughly 6.2 years after starting antiretroviral therapy. CDR3 DNA: TGTGCCAGCTTCCGGGACACGAACACTGAAGCTTTCTTT. This sequence encodes CASFRDTNTEAFF. The whole variable domain, remainder taken from reference TRBV18 and TRBJ1-1, is NAGVMQNPRHLVRRRGQEARLRCSPMKGHSHVYWYRQLPEEGLKFMVYLQKENIIDESGMPKERFSAEFPKEGPSILRIQQVVRGDSAAYFCASFRDTNTEAFFGQGTRLTVV.